This T cell receptor (beta chain) was sequenced in a study of regulatory T cells in long-lasting Graves disease. For the study at large: Recently diagnosed Graves' patients had received antithyroid drugs for under 3 months. The study's findings and limits: Examination was confined to peripheral blood, excluding thyroid tissue.

Germline-derived CDR1 and CDR2 are KGHSH and LQKENI. V shed 8 bases and J shed 4 bases, with 9 bases lying between them. The CDR3 runs to 12 residues. In its sample, this clonotype was seen many times. Antigen: not known. With iRepertoire HTBI primers and Arm-PCR of CDR3 regions, TCR beta libraries were built. TCRdb re-derived calls from the multiplex PCR reads in MiXCR, one entry per CDR3 protein. This sample has more than 400,000 distinct CDR3 sequences, with around 15% found just once. Time point described: newly diagnosed GD, antithyroid drugs for less than 3 months. The TCR library used RNA extracted from PBMCs. Diagnosis followed American Thyroid Association guidelines for Graves' disease. This same sample was also part of a study on T cells in Graves' hyperthyroidism and ophthalmopathy. That work adds: TCR CDR3 regions were first amplified by RT-PCR with HTBI primers.

This TCR derives from a woman in her 30s with Graves disease. Here the sequenced sample was peripheral blood mononuclear cells (PBMCs), taken at new diagnosis, from a patient treated with antithyroid drugs. The chain uses TRBV18 and TRBJ1-5; D unresolved. The CDR3 nucleotides read TGTGCCAGCAGTTTAATGAATCAGCCCCAGCATTTT. Translating gives CASSLMNQPQHF.